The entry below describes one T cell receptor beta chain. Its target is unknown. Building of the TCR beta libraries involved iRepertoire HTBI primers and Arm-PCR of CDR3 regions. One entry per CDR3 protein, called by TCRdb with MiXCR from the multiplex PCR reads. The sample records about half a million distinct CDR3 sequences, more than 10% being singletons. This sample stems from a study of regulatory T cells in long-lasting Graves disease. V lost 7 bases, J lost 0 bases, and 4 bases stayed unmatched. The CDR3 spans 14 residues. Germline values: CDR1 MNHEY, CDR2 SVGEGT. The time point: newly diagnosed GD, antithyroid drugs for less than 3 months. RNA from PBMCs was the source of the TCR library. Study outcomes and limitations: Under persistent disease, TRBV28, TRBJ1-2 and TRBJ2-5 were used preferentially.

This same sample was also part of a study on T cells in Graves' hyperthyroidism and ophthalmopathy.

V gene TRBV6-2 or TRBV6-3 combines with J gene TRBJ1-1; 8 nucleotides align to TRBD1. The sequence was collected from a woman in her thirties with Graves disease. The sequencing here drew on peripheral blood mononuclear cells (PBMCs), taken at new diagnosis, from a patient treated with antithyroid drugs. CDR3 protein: CASINRGLNTEAFF. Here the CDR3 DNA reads TGTGCCAGCATCAACAGGGGGTTGAACACTGAAGCTTTCTTT.